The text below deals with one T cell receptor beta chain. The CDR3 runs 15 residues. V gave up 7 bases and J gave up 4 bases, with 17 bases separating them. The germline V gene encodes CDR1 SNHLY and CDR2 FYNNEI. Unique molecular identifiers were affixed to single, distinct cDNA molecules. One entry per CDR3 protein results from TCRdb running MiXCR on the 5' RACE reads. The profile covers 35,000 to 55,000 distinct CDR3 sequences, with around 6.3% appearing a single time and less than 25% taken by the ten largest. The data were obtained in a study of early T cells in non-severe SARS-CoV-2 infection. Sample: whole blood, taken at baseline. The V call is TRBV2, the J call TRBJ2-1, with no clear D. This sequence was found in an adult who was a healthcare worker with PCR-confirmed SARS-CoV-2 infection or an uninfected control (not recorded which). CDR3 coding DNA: TGTGCCAGCATCCCAGACACGTCGGGTTACAATGAGCAGTTCTTC. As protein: CASIPDTSGYNEQFF.